The rows below give T cell receptor beta chains drawn from one sample of a study of T cell responses to AZD1222 COVID-19 vaccine. The method was immunoSEQ multiplex PCR; TCRdb's version includes in-frame clones alone and lacks a portion of them. The sample lists fewer than 90,000 clones; roughly nine tenths were seen once. The starting material was peripheral blood, obtained on day 0 of AZD1222 vaccination. The receptors were sampled from an adult in good health. The CDR3 runs from the conserved cysteine through the conserved F or W. A D gene is named only where the DNA matches it firmly. The size field is filled for only some rows; it gives once, few, many or a size class.

D gene,clone size,V gene,J gene,CDR3 DNA,CDR3 protein
-,-,TRBV29-1,TRBJ1-2,TGCAGCGTTGAAATCCCTGGGAGCTACACCTTC,CSVEIPGSYTF
-,few,TRBV11-2,TRBJ2-5,TGTGCCAGCAGCTCTAGACCATTAGTTGCGGGCCAAGAGACCCAGTACTTC,CASSSRPLVAGQETQYF
-,few,TRBV28,TRBJ1-2,TGTGCCAGCAGTTCAAGTCCCCTTAACTATGGCTACACCTTC,CASSSSPLNYGYTF
-,-,TRBV9,TRBJ2-5,TGTGCCAGCAGCTCCGAAGGACAATCAGAGACCCAGTACTTC,CASSSEGQSETQYF
-,-,TRBV18,TRBJ1-1,TGTGCCAGCTCACCTAGCGGGGGGCAGGGAACGTTCACTGAAGCTTTCTTT,CASSPSGGQGTFTEAFF
TRBD1,-,TRBV6-6,TRBJ1-4,TGTGCCAGCAGTAACCAACAGGGGAATGAAAAACTGTTTTTT,CASSNQQGNEKLFF
-,few,TRBV7-2,TRBJ2-1,TGTGCCAGCAGCTTTCAGAGGCTAGTTTATGGAGATGAGCAGTTCTTC,CASSFQRLVYGDEQFF
-,-,TRBV6-2/TRBV6-3,TRBJ2-5,TGTGCCAGCAGTTACGGCTTAGGTGAGCGGGAGACCCAGTACTTC,CASSYGLGERETQYF
TRBD1,-,TRBV5-1,TRBJ1-1,TGCGCCAGCAGCTTCCGATCGGGACAGGGTGGGACTGAAGCTTTCTTT,CASSFRSGQGGTEAFF
-,-,TRBV19,TRBJ1-5,TGTGCCAGTAGTATACTCGGGGGGCCTCAGCCCCAGCATTTT,CASSILGGPQPQHF
-,-,TRBV19,TRBJ1-1,TGTGCCAGTAGTACCAACCCCAGAAACACTGAAGCTTTCTTT,CASSTNPRNTEAFF
TRBD2,-,TRBV4-1,TRBJ2-5,TGCGCCAGCAGCCGCTCAGGACTAGCTACTAGGGAGACCCAGTACTTC,CASSRSGLATRETQYF
-,-,TRBV28,TRBJ2-1,TGTGCCAGCAGGGCACAGGGTACCTACAATGAGCAGTTCTTC,CASRAQGTYNEQFF
TRBD2,-,TRBV5-1,TRBJ2-3,TGCGCCAGCAGCTTGGGGGATCGAAATTGGACTAGCGGGAGAGCTAGCACAGATACGCAGTATTTT,CASSLGDRNWTSGRASTDTQYF
TRBD2,-,TRBV19,TRBJ2-3,TGTGCCAGTAGTATCTCGACTAGCGAGGATACGCAGTATTTT,CASSISTSEDTQYF
TRBD1,-,TRBV11-3,TRBJ2-2,TGTGCCAGCAGCCCACAACAGGGGGCGGGCGGGGAGCTGTTTTTT,CASSPQQGAGGELFF
TRBD2,-,TRBV7-9,TRBJ2-7,TGTGCCAGCAGCCTACCGGGACTAGCCCTTGACGAGCAGTACTTC,CASSLPGLALDEQYF
-,-,TRBV9,TRBJ2-3,TGTGCCAGCAGCACGGACAGATTCACGTCAGCAGATACGCAGTATTTT,CASSTDRFTSADTQYF
-,-,TRBV24-1,TRBJ2-2,TGTGCCACCAGTGGCCGGGACGAAAAAGGGGAGCTGTTTTTT,CATSGRDEKGELFF
TRBD1,-,TRBV19,TRBJ1-5,TGTGCCAGTAGTACCTCGGCAGGGGGCGCCGGGACTCAGCCCCAGCATTTT,CASSTSAGGAGTQPQHF
-,-,TRBV2,TRBJ1-3,TGTGCCAGCTCCTGGAGAGGGGGGTCTGGAAACACCATATATTTT,CASSWRGGSGNTIYF
-,-,TRBV11-2,TRBJ1-2,TGTGCCAGCAGCTTAGAGCTCCCAGCGAGGTATGGCTACACCTTC,CASSLELPARYGYTF
-,-,TRBV6-5,TRBJ1-1,TGTGCCAGCAGAAAGGGAGGGGTAACTGAAGCTTTCTTT,CASRKGGVTEAFF
-,-,TRBV6-5,TRBJ1-6,TGTGCCAGCAGTTACTCATCCGACCCGTCCCCCCTCCACTTT,CASSYSSDPSPLHF
-,-,TRBV6-5,TRBJ2-3,TGTGCCAGCAGTCCCGGGAGATCGGATACGCAGTATTTT,CASSPGRSDTQYF
TRBD1,-,TRBV5-1,TRBJ1-5,TGCGCCAGCAGCGCCGACAGGGGGTCTGGGCCCCAGCATTTT,CASSADRGSGPQHF
TRBD2,-,TRBV29-1,TRBJ2-1,TGCAGCGTTGAAGGGGCTCATAGGGCGGGAGTCGATGAGCAGTTCTTC,CSVEGAHRAGVDEQFF
TRBD2,once,TRBV7-2,TRBJ2-3,TGTGCCAGCAGCTCCTGGACTAGCGGGAGTGATACGCAGTATTTT,CASSSWTSGSDTQYF
TRBD2,-,TRBV6-2/TRBV6-3,TRBJ2-1,TGTGCCAGCAGTTACGAAGCTAGCGGACAATCAAGCTCCTACAATGAGCAGTTCTTC,CASSYEASGQSSSYNEQFF
-,-,TRBV6-1,TRBJ1-1,TGTGCCAGCAGTGACGGTCAGCCTGGTGTGAACACTGAAGCTTTCTTT,CASSDGQPGVNTEAFF
-,-,TRBV11-1,TRBJ2-5,TGTGCCAGCAGCTTAGGAGGGGCCGAGACCCAGTACTTC,CASSLGGAETQYF
TRBD2,-,TRBV5-1,TRBJ2-7,TGCGCCAGCAGTGGACTAGCGGGAGGGCCCTACGAGCAGTACTTC,CASSGLAGGPYEQYF
-,-,TRBV24-1,TRBJ2-5,TGTGCCACCAGTGATCTAGCGCCAGTTACTATAACAGAGACCCAGTACTTC,CATSDLAPVTITETQYF
TRBD1,once,TRBV5-1,TRBJ2-6,TGCGCCAGCAGCTTGACCCAGGGGGCCGGGGCCAACGTCCTGACTTTC,CASSLTQGAGANVLTF
-,-,TRBV7-3,TRBJ2-6,TGTGCCAGCAGCTCTACCCCAATCGGGAGCTCCTCCGGGGCCAACGTCCTGACTTTC,CASSSTPIGSSSGANVLTF
-,-,TRBV12-5,TRBJ2-6,TGTGCTAGTGGGGATCCTAGCTCTGGGGCCAACGTCCTGACTTTC,CASGDPSSGANVLTF
-,-,TRBV28,TRBJ1-2,TGTGCCAGCAGATTGACCGAACTCTATGGCTACACCTTC,CASRLTELYGYTF
-,-,TRBV5-6,TRBJ1-2,TGTGCCAGCAGCCCGACGGGCCTCTATGGCTACACCTTC,CASSPTGLYGYTF
-,-,TRBV21-1,TRBJ2-7,TGTGCCAGCAGCCGCCAGGGACACCCAACCTACGAGCAGTACTTC,CASSRQGHPTYEQYF
-,-,TRBV5-4,TRBJ1-1,TGTGCCAGCAGCTTGGGGCGACATTCGAACACTGAAGCTTTCTTT,CASSLGRHSNTEAFF
TRBD1,-,TRBV7-6,TRBJ1-2,TGTGCCAGCAGCCTTCTCCAGGGGGCCGACTATGGCTACACCTTC,CASSLLQGADYGYTF
-,-,TRBV24-1,TRBJ1-1,TGTGCCACCAGAGGGTATGCAGGGCAGGCTGAAGCTTTCTTT,CATRGYAGQAEAFF
-,few,TRBV6-5,TRBJ1-2,TGTGCCAGCAGGCGGGGAGGAAGCTATGGCTACACCTTC,CASRRGGSYGYTF
-,-,TRBV9,TRBJ2-1,TGTGCCAGCAGCGTTGACGTCAGCTCCTACAATGAGCAGTTCTTC,CASSVDVSSYNEQFF
-,-,TRBV4-1,TRBJ2-1,TGCGCCAGCGTTCCAGGGCCTTTCCGAAATGAGCAGTTCTTC,CASVPGPFRNEQFF
TRBD1,-,TRBV23-1,TRBJ2-6,TGCGCCAGCAGTGGCCGGACGGGACAGGGACGCTCTGGGGCCAACGTCCTGACTTTC,CASSGRTGQGRSGANVLTF
-,few,TRBV5-1,TRBJ1-2,TGCGCCAGCAGCCCCAGGGATGAGGGCTACACCTTC,CASSPRDEGYTF
TRBD1,-,TRBV5-1,TRBJ2-3,TGCGCCAGCAGCCCGACAGGGAGTACGCAGTATTTT,CASSPTGSTQYF
-,-,TRBV4-2,TRBJ2-5,TGTGCCAGCAGCCAAGGGGGCGACCAGTACTTC,CASSQGGDQYF
-,-,TRBV6-5,TRBJ1-1,TGTGCCAGCAGTATCGCACGACAGAACAGTGAAGCTTTCTTT,CASSIARQNSEAFF